The present T cell receptor (beta chain) was sequenced within a study of T-cell reconstitution after alpha-beta-depleted transplantation in children. This CDR3 region has 15 residues. Germline values: CDR1 SGDLS, CDR2 YYNGEE. V was cut by 0 bases and J by 0 bases, with 9 bases left in between. Whole-study findings and limits: As was reported, about two months after transplant, alpha-beta T cells came from several hundred expanded graft clones. In some patients, recipient T cells and intrathymic progenitors surviving conditioning explained high day-60 diversity.

Concerning this clonotype itself: Its target is unknown.

Preparing the TCRbeta library involved the use of unique molecular identifiers. MiXCR, run by TCRdb on the PCR reads, gives a single entry per CDR3 protein. The sample yields more than 200,000 distinct CDR3 sequences, under 8.5% seen once. The source was PBMCs, mostly from graft donor cells, collected 360 days after TCRalphabeta/CD19-depleted stem cell transplant. The chain employs TRBV9 and TRBJ1-2; no clear D. The clonotype originates from a male patient between 2 and 15 years old who had a stem cell transplant for acute myeloid leukemia, so the T cells may come from the graft donor. As DNA, the CDR3 is TGTGCCAGCAGCGTAGACGGGTTAACTAACTATGGCTACACCTTC. Translated, it gives CASSVDGLTNYGYTF.